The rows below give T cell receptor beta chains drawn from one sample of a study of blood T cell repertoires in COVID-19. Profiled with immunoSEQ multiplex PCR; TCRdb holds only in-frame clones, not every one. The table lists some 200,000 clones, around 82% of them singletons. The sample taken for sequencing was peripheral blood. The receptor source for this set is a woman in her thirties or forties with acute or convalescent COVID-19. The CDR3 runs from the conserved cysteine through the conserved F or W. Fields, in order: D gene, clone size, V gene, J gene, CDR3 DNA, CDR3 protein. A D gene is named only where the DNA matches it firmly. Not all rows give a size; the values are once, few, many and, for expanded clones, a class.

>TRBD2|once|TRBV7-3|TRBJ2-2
TGTGCCAGCAGCCAAGGACTAGCGGGGACTACCGGGGAGCTGTTTTTT
CASSQGLAGTTGELFF
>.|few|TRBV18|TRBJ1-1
TGTGCCAGCTCACCAAGGACAGACACTGAAGCTTTCTTT
CASSPRTDTEAFF
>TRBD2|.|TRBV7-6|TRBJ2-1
TGTGCCAGCAGCCTCGGTTTGCAGCGGGAAACGAATGAGCAGTTCTTC
CASSLGLQRETNEQFF
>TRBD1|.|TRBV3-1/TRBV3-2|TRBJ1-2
TGTGCCAGCAGCCAGGCCCCGGGACAGGGAAAGAACTATGGCTACACCTTC
CASSQAPGQGKNYGYTF
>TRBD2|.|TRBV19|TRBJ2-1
TGTGCCAGTAGCAACCTAGCGGGCAATGAGCAGTTCTTC
CASSNLAGNEQFF
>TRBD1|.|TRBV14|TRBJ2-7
TGTGCCAGCAGCCAATATGCGAGCGGACAGGGACGAAACGAGCAGTACTTC
CASSQYASGQGRNEQYF
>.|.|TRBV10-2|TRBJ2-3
TGCGCCAGCAGCCTGCGAAACACAGATACGCAGTATTTT
CASSLRNTDTQYF
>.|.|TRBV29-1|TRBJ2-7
TGCAGCGGGGGAGAACAGGGCAACTACGAGCAGTACTTC
CSGGEQGNYEQYF
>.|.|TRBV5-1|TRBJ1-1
TGCGCCAGCAGCTTTGCCAGGGTGCCAGCTTTCTTT
CASSFARVPAFF
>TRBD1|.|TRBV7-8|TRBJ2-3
TGTGCCAGCTCAGGGGGCGTAATGACAGATACGCAGTATTTT
CASSGGVMTDTQYF
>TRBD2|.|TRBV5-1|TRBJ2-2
TGCGCCAGCAGCTCCCCGGGACTAGCGGGAGCCGGGGAGCTGTTTTTT
CASSSPGLAGAGELFF
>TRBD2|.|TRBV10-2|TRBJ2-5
TGCGCCAGCAGGGAGGCCCTTTCGGGAGGTACGCGGAAAGAGACCCAGTACTTC
CASREALSGGTRKETQYF
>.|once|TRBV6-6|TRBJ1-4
TGTGCCAGCAGTTCATCTGAAAAACTGTTTTTT
CASSSSEKLFF
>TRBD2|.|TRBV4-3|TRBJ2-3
TGCGCCAGCAGCCAACTTGGGACTAGCGGGAGCACAGATACGCAGTATTTT
CASSQLGTSGSTDTQYF
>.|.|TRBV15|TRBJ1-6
TGTGCCACCAGCAGAGATCCCGGCTCCTATAATTCACCCCTCCACTTT
CATSRDPGSYNSPLHF
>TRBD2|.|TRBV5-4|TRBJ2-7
TGTGCCAGCAGCTTGGCGAGGTCTAGCGGGTGGGGGCTTTCCTACGAGCAGTACTTC
CASSLARSSGWGLSYEQYF
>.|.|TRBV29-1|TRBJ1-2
TGCAGCGTTGAGGACAGCCCTAACTATGGCTACACCTTC
CSVEDSPNYGYTF
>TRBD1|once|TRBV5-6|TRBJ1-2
TGTGCCAGCAGCTACCGGGACAGAGGACGTGGCTACACCTTC
CASSYRDRGRGYTF
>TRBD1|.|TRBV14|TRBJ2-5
TGTGCCAGCAGCCGCCCGGGACAGGGTTTTGGGCTTGGAGAGACCCAGTACTTC
CASSRPGQGFGLGETQYF
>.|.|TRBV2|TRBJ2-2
TGTGCCAGCAGTTATACTCAAAACGGGGAGCTGTTTTTT
CASSYTQNGELFF